This T cell receptor (beta chain) was found in a study of T cell clonotyping in hematopoietic cell transplantation. As regards this clone: The target antigen is unknown.

Samples: about 28 days before transplant, then days 30, 100 and 180 after. The method was immunoSEQ multiplex PCR; TCRdb's version includes in-frame clones alone and lacks a portion of them. This sample carries around 5,000 clones, roughly 74% of them seen once, and the ten largest clones take more than 10%. This CDR3 has 14 amino acids. The germline CDR1 and CDR2 sequences are MNHEY and SVGAGI. V was cut by 2 bases and J by 0 bases, with 7 bases left in between. Points from the study as a whole: Without cell sorting, CD4 versus CD8 contributions remain unresolved.

This clonotype was sampled from a male patient over 55 who had an allogeneic stem cell transplant from an unrelated donor, so the T cells may come from the graft donor. Some clones in this sample may be carry-over from other donors' samples. The sample was peripheral blood mononuclear cells, taken 30 days after allogeneic stem cell transplant. This chain links TRBV6-5 with TRBJ1-1, with TRBD1 as a possible D gene (5 bases). The CDR3 protein is CASSYTGVNTEAFF. The CDR3 DNA follows: TGTGCCAGCAGTTACACGGGGGTGAACACTGAAGCTTTCTTT.